The rows below give T cell receptor beta chains drawn from one sample of a study of shared clonotypes between healthy human individuals. Produced via immunoSEQ multiplex PCR; TCRdb's table is partial and in-frame only. The table lists around 2.5 million clones, approximately 93% of them singletons. The sample comprised naive CD4+ T cells from PBMCs. The receptors stem from a man younger than 35 in good health. Some clones in this sample may be carry-over from other donors' samples. Each CDR3 is given with its conserved first and last residue. A D gene is named only where the DNA matches it firmly. Clone sizes are given selectively: once, few, many, or a class where the clone is expanded.

J,D,size,V,DNA,CDR3
TRBJ2-7,.,.,TRBV15,TGTGCCACCAGCAAACAGGGCTCCTACGAGCAGTACTTC,CATSKQGSYEQYF
TRBJ2-7,.,.,TRBV5-6,TGTGCCAGCAGCCTAGGGACTGAGCAGTACTTC,CASSLGTEQYF
TRBJ2-5,.,.,TRBV2,TGTGCCAGAGCATGGGGAGAGACCCAGTACTTC,CARAWGETQYF
TRBJ2-7,.,.,TRBV14,TGTGCCAGCAGCCAGCGAACTGGAAGTCGCCCCTGGGAGCAGTACTTC,CASSQRTGSRPWEQYF
TRBJ2-5,.,few,TRBV10-3,TGTGCCATTAAAGCGGTTTCTCAAGAGACCCAGTACTTC,CAIKAVSQETQYF
TRBJ1-3,.,.,TRBV7-3,TGTGCCAGCAGCCTCCCGGGGGCTGGAAACACCATATATTTT,CASSLPGAGNTIYF
TRBJ2-1,.,.,TRBV7-3,TGTGCCAGCAGCCCCATGGGACCAGGCAATGAGCAGTTCTTC,CASSPMGPGNEQFF
TRBJ2-1,.,.,TRBV18,TGTGCCAGCTCACCGGACCTCCCTAACAATGAGCAGTTCTTC,CASSPDLPNNEQFF
TRBJ2-5,.,.,TRBV28,TGTGCCAGCCGGAGACTGCGGACAGACCAAGAGACCCAGTACTTC,CASRRLRTDQETQYF
TRBJ2-1,TRBD2,.,TRBV6-1,TGTGCCAGCAGGAGAGGACTAGCGGCCTACAATGAGCAGTTCTTC,CASRRGLAAYNEQFF
TRBJ1-5,.,.,TRBV7-9,TGTGCCAGCAGCCCGAGCAATCAGCCCCAGCATTTT,CASSPSNQPQHF
TRBJ2-7,.,.,TRBV6-1,TGTGCCAGCCTGTCGGGGACTCGTCCCTACGAGCAGTACTTC,CASLSGTRPYEQYF
TRBJ2-3,.,.,TRBV7-3,TGTGCCAGCAGCTTAGGAGAAGATACGCAGTATTTT,CASSLGEDTQYF
TRBJ2-7,TRBD1,.,TRBV30,TGTGCCTGGAGTGCAAATTTGGGTTTGGCAGGGGGTGCCGAGCAGTACTTC,CAWSANLGLAGGAEQYF
TRBJ1-2,.,once,TRBV6-1,TGTGCCAGCAGTGAACCCTTAGGGGTATACGGCTACACCTTC,CASSEPLGVYGYTF
TRBJ2-3,TRBD2,.,TRBV15,TGTGCCACCAGCAGGAGACTAGCGGGAGGAATGATTGAGCAGTATTTT,CATSRRLAGGMIEQYF
TRBJ1-1,.,.,TRBV28,TGTGCCAGCAGTACCCCCCCGGGGAACACTGAAGCTTTCTTT,CASSTPPGNTEAFF
TRBJ2-5,.,.,TRBV7-3,TGTGCCAGCAGCCAAGACAGCCTAGAGACCCAGTACTTC,CASSQDSLETQYF
TRBJ2-7,.,.,TRBV5-1,TGCGCCAGCAGCCTGAGGTACGAGCAGTACTTC,CASSLRYEQYF
TRBJ2-5,.,.,TRBV5-4,TGTGCCAGCAGCTCGCCACTTAGGACCGCCCAAGAGACCCAGTACTTC,CASSSPLRTAQETQYF
TRBJ2-2,TRBD2,.,TRBV5-1,TGCGCCAGCAGCCCCCAAGCGGGAGGGCCCGGGGAGCTGTTTTTT,CASSPQAGGPGELFF
TRBJ2-1,.,once,TRBV4-3,TGCGCCAGCAGCCAAGATACCGGAAAAGCTGAGCAGTTCTTC,CASSQDTGKAEQFF
TRBJ2-7,.,.,TRBV5-8,TGTGCCAGCAGCTTCCGGGACCCTCAATCCTACGAGCAGTACTTC,CASSFRDPQSYEQYF
TRBJ2-2,TRBD2,.,TRBV9,TGTGCCAGCAGCGCGGCCAGACTAGCGGGAGGGTACACCGGGGAGCTGTTTTTT,CASSAARLAGGYTGELFF
TRBJ2-3,.,.,TRBV5-1,TGCGCCAGCAGCCTTGGACGGACAGATACGCAGTATTTT,CASSLGRTDTQYF
TRBJ2-3,.,.,TRBV11-1,TGTGCCAGCAGCTCCCGCGCGGGCCCAGAAGTAGATACGCAGTATTTT,CASSSRAGPEVDTQYF
TRBJ2-7,.,.,TRBV5-1,TGCGCCAGCAGCTTGGTAGGACACTCCTACGAGCAGTACTTC,CASSLVGHSYEQYF
TRBJ2-2,.,.,TRBV10-3,TGTGCCATCAGTCAGGGGAACACCGGGGAGCTGTTTTTT,CAISQGNTGELFF
TRBJ1-2,.,.,TRBV18,TGTGCCAGCTCCGCGGGGGGCAATGGCTACACCTTC,CASSAGGNGYTF
TRBJ1-1,.,.,TRBV6-1,TGTGCCAGCAGTATCCGAGGGGGGCGGGACACTGAAGCTTTCTTT,CASSIRGGRDTEAFF
TRBJ2-4,TRBD1,.,TRBV5-1,TGCGCCAGCAGCTTATTGACAGGGTGGGGAAACATTCAGTACTTC,CASSLLTGWGNIQYF
TRBJ2-5,.,.,TRBV4-3,TGCGCCAGCAGCCAAGGGCAAGGGTTGGGGGAAGAGACCCAGTACTTC,CASSQGQGLGEETQYF
TRBJ2-1,.,.,TRBV5-4,TGTGCCAGCAGCTTGGCCAGGTTCGATGAGCAGTTCTTC,CASSLARFDEQFF
TRBJ1-4,.,.,TRBV28,TGTGCCAGCAGCCTGTACAGCGCAACTAATGAAAAACTGTTTTTT,CASSLYSATNEKLFF
TRBJ2-3,TRBD2,.,TRBV5-1,TGCGCCAGCAGCTCCACTAGCGGAATCACAGATACGCAGTATTTT,CASSSTSGITDTQYF
TRBJ1-3,.,.,TRBV5-4,TGTGCCAGCAGCTTGAACGTTATCGGGGCTGGAAACACCATATATTTT,CASSLNVIGAGNTIYF
TRBJ2-7,TRBD2,.,TRBV7-9,TGTGCCAGCAGCCTAGCGGGGGGGTCCTACGAGCAGTACTTC,CASSLAGGSYEQYF